The following is a TCR beta chain sequence with its context. The antigen is undetermined. CDR1 is SGHTA and CDR2 is FQGNSA in the germline V gene. CDR3 length: 12 residues. V was shortened by 5 bases and J by 6 bases, with 11 bases between the two germline ends. This sample was included in a study of T cell repertoires in cytomegalovirus infection. Study at large: Public TCR beta signatures marked donors with CMV infection and the matching HLA. Study observations and caveats: Cumulative public TCR beta family frequency identified carriers of CMV plus the relevant HLA.

TCRdb re-analysed the reads in MiXCR, keeping a single row per CDR3 protein. Of roughly 920,000 distinct CDR3 sequences listed, around 30% are singletons. This sequence joins TRBV7-2 and TRBJ2-7; weak D call: TRBD1 (6 bases). This clonotype was sampled from a human donor in good health (CMV status not recorded). Some clones in this sample may be carry-over from other donors' samples. The material was cultured CD8+ T cells from PBMCs, obtained from culture after CMV antigen stimulation. CDR3 coding DNA: TGTGCCAGCAGCGAAGTCAGGGGCGAGCAGTACTTC. Its protein is CASSEVRGEQYF.